The present TCR beta chain was sequenced within a study of shared clonotypes between healthy human individuals. The wider study: Each donor's CD4 naive and CD4 memory cells filled three plates apiece, CD8 naive two, and CD8 memory one.

Replicate PCRs from sorted subsets contained 200 ng DNA, which is some 29,000 T cell genomes. Per the authors' pipeline: Filtering differed, since immunoSEQ gave only junction sequences and no quality scores. Method: immunoSEQ multiplex PCR; TCRdb's copy keeps in-frame clones and lacks some. The V and J calls and clone size come from that table; D and trimming were worked out from the DNA. The sample shows over 1.4 million clones, 95% to 97% of them seen only once. The ends lost 4 bases at V and 5 bases at J; junction bases unmatched: 3. The germline gives CDR1 MNHEY, CDR2 SMNVEV (reference sequence). The CDR3 has 15 residues.

The TCR originated in a man aged 25 to 40 in good health. The gene calls are TRBV27 and TRBJ2-1; 12 bases agree with TRBD2. Sequenced input: naive CD4+ T cells sorted from blood. Documented subset: CD45RA+ positively selected. CDR3 region: CASSSRLAGDNEQFF. Here the CDR3 DNA reads TGTGCCAGCAGTTCAAGACTAGCGGGGGACAATGAGCAGTTCTTC.